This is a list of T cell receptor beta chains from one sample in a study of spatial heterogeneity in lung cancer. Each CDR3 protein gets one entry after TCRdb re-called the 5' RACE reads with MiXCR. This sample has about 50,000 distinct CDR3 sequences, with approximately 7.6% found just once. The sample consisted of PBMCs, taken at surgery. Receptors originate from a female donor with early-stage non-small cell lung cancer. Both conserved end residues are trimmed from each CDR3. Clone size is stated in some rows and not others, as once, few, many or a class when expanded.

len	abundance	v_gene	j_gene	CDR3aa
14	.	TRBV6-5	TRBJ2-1	ASSYSLGLATGEQF
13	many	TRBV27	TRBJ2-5	ASSWYAGAEETQY
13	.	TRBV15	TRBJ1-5	ATSRDRVSNQPQH
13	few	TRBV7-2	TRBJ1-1	ASSLVGQANTEAF
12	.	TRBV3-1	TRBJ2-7	ASSQDLLSYEQY
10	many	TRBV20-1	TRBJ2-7	SAVQGRYEQY
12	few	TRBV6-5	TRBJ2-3	ASSYSGASDTQY
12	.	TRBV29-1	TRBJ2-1	SVNKDSYPNEQF
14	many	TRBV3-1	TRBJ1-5	ASSQGGRGRNQPQH
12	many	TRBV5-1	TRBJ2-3	ASTSQAGGHTQY
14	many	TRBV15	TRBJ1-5	ATSRGGRQFNQPQH
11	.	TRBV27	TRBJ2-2	ASSLLSVGELF
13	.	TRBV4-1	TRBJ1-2	ASSQEAVEVYGYT
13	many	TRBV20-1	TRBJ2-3	SARGAKGATDTQY
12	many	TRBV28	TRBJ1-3	ASSLGGAGNTIY
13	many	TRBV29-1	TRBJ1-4	SVSGTELLDEKLF
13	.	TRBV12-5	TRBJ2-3	ASGLGQDSTDTQY
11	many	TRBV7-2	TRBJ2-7	ASSTRTGLEQY
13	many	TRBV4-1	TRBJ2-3	ASSLSGGREDTQY
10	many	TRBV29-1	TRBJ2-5	SVTTGSETQY
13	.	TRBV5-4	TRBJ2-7	ASSSKGGPSYEQY
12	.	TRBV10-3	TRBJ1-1	ATRTARTNTEAF
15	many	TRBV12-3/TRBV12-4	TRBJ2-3	ASSPLIVASRPDTQY
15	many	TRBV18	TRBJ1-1	ASSPLGKGVVWTEAF
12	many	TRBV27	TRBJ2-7	ASSPDSLSYEQY
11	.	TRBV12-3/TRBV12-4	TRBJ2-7	ASRMGNTYEQY
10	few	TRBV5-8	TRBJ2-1	ASSFVINEQF
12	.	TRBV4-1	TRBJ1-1	ASSLQGIKAEAF
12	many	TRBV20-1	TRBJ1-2	SATPDSLNYGYT
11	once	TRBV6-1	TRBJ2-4	ASSEMSGQSQY
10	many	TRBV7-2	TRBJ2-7	ASTTYSYEQY
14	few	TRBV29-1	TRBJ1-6	SVEDEGGSYNSPLH
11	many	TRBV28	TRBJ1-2	ASSSGSNYGYT
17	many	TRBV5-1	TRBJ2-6	ASSIRGGELNSGANVLT
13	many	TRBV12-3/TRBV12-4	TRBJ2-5	ASSPAGSTGETQY
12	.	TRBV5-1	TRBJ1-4	ASSLDVAEEKLF
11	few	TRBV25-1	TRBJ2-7	ASSEGDSGEQY
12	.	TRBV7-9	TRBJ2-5	ASSPWDREGTQY
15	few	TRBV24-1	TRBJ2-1	ATSDPSSGGAGHEQF
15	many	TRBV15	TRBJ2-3	ATSRATRTGATDTQY
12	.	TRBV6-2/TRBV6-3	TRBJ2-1	ASSPVSSYNEQF
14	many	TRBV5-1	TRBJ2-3	ASSLEGRGSTDTQY
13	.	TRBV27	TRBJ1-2	ASSSDRYQNYGYT
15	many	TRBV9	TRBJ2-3	ASSVRSSGGGGDTQY
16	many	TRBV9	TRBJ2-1	ASSVAALAGGVHNEQF
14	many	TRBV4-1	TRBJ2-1	ASSQDQLAGANEQF
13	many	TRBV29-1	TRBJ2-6	SVQGDGSGANVLT
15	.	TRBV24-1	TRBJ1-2	ATSDSSRRGNIDGYT
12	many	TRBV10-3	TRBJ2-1	AMTSGGAHNEQF
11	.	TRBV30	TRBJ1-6	AWNTLGNSPLH
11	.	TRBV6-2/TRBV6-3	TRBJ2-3	ASSYSTQDTQY
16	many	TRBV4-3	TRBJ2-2	ASSPGQGSWGGTGELF
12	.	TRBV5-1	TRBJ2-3	ASSLGDSTDTQY
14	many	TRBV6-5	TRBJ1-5	ASSPRGGLGNQPQH